The rows below give T cell receptor beta chains drawn from one sample of a study of Ad26.COV2.S vaccination and SARS-CoV-2 variants. Assay used: immunoSEQ multiplex PCR; TCRdb lists only in-frame clones, some missing. Of about 410,000 clones in the sample, 89% are singletons; the top ten hold approximately 1.9%. The specimen comprised peripheral blood, sampled in a trial of Ad26.COV2.S vaccine versus placebo. These receptors all stem from a person between 18 and 65 years old who received the Ad26.COV2.S COVID-19 vaccine or a placebo. Each CDR3 is given with its conserved first and last residue. The D gene is left open where the match is weak.

d_call j_call v_call cdr3_nt cdr3_aa
NA TRBJ1-4 TRBV25-1 TGTGCCAGCAGTGACCCCGGGCAGGTCCCTAATGAAAAACTGTTTTTT CASSDPGQVPNEKLFF
TRBD1 TRBJ2-7 TRBV9 TGTGCCAGCAGCGCCGACAGGGGTAGCTACGAGCAGTACTTC CASSADRGSYEQYF
NA TRBJ2-3 TRBV29-1 TGCAGCCCCCCCGAGGAGGATCCAAGGGGCACAGATACGCAGTATTTT CSPPEEDPRGTDTQYF
NA TRBJ2-7 TRBV28 TGTGCCAGCAGTTTAGCAGGTTCCCTCTCCTACGAGCAGTACTTC CASSLAGSLSYEQYF
TRBD1 TRBJ2-1 TRBV2 TGTGCCACGTTGAGACAGGGGGCACATCAGTTCTTC CATLRQGAHQFF
NA TRBJ2-7 TRBV6-5 TGTGCCAGCTATCAGTCCAGATACGAGCAGTACTTC CASYQSRYEQYF
TRBD1 TRBJ1-5 TRBV9 TGTGCCAGCAGCGAAGGGACAGGGAATCAGCCCCAGCATTTT CASSEGTGNQPQHF
NA TRBJ2-1 TRBV9 TGTGCCAGCAGCTCCCGACTAGAGGGGTATTCGGTGTTCTTC CASSSRLEGYSVFF
NA TRBJ2-7 TRBV19 TGTGCCAGTAGTTCTTCCGCCATTGAGCAGTACTTC CASSSSAIEQYF
NA TRBJ1-5 TRBV30 TGTGCCTGGAGTAAGACTGCAAGCAATCAGCCCCAGCATTTT CAWSKTASNQPQHF
NA TRBJ2-2 TRBV5-8 TGTGCCCTCGGGGGGCAGGGCCCGGAGCTGTTTTTT CALGGQGPELFF
TRBD2 TRBJ2-2 TRBV9 TGTGCCAGCAGCGTAAGAGGCGGGGGAACCGGGGAGCTGTTTTTT CASSVRGGGTGELFF
NA TRBJ1-1 TRBV28 TGTGCCAGCAGTTTTAGCTCGCGTCGAACTGAAGCTTTCTTT CASSFSSRRTEAFF
TRBD2 TRBJ2-3 TRBV30 TGTGCCTGGAGTGTTCCTAGCGGGATCACAGATACGCAGTATTTT CAWSVPSGITDTQYF